A single T cell receptor beta chain is shown here with its context. Its antigen is not identified. This may be a read error, as it is one base from a much larger clone. Constant-region reverse primers amplified full-length variable regions, followed by semi-nested Nested Universal Primer A PCR. TCRdb called the 5' RACE reads again in MiXCR, with one record for every CDR3 protein. The sample yields 35,000 to 45,000 distinct CDR3 sequences, over 20% seen once. Points from the study as a whole: The larger-cohort validation was restricted to a single TCR beta V-J rearrangement rather than whole repertoires. The TCR gene usage of tumor memory CD4+ T cells clustered together with blood and lymph node memory CD4+ cells and with lymph node naive CD4+ cells. Greatest tumor Treg TCR overlap was with tumor naive CD4+ cells.

Germline CDR1 and CDR2: MNHEY and SVGEGT. V lost 4 bases and J lost 4, with 5 bases in between. This CDR3 is 12 amino acids long. Tregs were sorted as CD4+CD25+CD127-/low cells. This TCR was sampled from a female donor with breast cancer. The sequenced sample consisted of Tregs sorted from a lymph node. This chain uses TRBV6-2 or TRBV6-3 with TRBJ2-1; no clear D gene. The CDR3 loop reads CASSCPYNEQFF. CDR3 DNA sequence: TGTGCCAGCAGTTGCCCATACAATGAGCAGTTCTTC.